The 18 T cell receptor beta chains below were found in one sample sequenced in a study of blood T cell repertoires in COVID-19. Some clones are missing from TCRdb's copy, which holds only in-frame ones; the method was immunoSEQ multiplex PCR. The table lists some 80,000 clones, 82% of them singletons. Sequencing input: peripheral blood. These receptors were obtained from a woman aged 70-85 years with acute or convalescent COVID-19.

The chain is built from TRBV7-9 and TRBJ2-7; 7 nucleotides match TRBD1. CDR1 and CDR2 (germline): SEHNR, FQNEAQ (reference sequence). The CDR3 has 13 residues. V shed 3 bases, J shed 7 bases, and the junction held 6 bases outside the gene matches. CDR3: CASSFRQGGEQYF. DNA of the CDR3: TGTGCCAGCAGCTTCCGACAGGGTGGGGAGCAGTACTTC.

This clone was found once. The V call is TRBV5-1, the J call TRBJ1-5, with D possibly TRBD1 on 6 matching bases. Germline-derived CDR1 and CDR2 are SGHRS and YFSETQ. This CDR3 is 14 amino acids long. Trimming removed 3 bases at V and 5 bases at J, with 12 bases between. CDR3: CASSSGYRDQPQHF. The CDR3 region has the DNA TGCGCCAGCAGCTCGGGATACAGGGATCAGCCCCAGCATTTT.

CDR3 region: CASSPPSTSSTQYF. In nucleotides, the CDR3 is TGTGCCAGCAGCCCACCCTCGACTAGTTCCACGCAGTATTTT. The V and J genes are TRBV28 and TRBJ2-3; tentative D call: TRBD2 (6 bases). V was pared by 6 bases and J by 9 bases, with 19 bases between. This CDR3 has 14 residues. Germline-derived CDR1 and CDR2 are MDHEN and SYDVKM.

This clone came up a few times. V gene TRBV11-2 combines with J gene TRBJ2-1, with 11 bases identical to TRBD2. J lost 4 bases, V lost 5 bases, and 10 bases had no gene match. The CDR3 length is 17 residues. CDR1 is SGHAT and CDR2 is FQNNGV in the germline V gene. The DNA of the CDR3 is TGTGCCAGCAGCCCTACTTTAGCGGGAGGGAATTACAATGAGCAGTTCTTC. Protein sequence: CASSPTLAGGNYNEQFF. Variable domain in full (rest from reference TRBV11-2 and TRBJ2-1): EAGVAQSPRYKIIEKRQSVAFWCNPISGHATLYWYQQILGQGPKLLIQFQNNGVVDDSQLPKDRFSAERLKGVDSTLKIQPAKLEDSAVYLCASSPTLAGGNYNEQFFGPGTRLTVL.

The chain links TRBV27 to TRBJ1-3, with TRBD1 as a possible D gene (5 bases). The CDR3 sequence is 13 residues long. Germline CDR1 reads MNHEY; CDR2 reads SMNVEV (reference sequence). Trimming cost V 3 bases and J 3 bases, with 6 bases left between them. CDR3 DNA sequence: TGTGCCAGCAGTTTTAGGGGTGGAAACACCATATATTTT. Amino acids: CASSFRGGNTIYF.

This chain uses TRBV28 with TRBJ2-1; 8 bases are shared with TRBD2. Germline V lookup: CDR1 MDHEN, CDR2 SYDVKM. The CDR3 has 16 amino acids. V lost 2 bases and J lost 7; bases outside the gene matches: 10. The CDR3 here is CASSLGTGRAGNEQFF. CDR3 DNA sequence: TGTGCCAGCAGTTTAGGCACCGGGAGGGCCGGGAATGAGCAGTTCTTC. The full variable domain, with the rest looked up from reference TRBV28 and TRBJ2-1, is DVKVTQSSRYLVKRTGEKVFLECVQDMDHENMFWYRQDPGLGLRLIYFSYDVKMKEKGDIPEGYSVSREKKERFSLILESASTNQTSMYLCASSLGTGRAGNEQFFGPGTRLTVL.

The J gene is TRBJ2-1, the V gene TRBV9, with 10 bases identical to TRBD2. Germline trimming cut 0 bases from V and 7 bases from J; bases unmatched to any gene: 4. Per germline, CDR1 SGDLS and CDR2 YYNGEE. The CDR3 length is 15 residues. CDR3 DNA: TGTGCCAGCAGCGTAGTAAGTAGCGGGAGGAATGAGCAGTTCTTC. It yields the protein CASSVVSSGRNEQFF.

The CDR3 DNA sequence: TGTGCCAGTACCCCGTCTAGCTTCGTCACAGATACGCAGTATTTT. Amino acids: CASTPSSFVTDTQYF. The V and J genes are TRBV19 and TRBJ2-3; a weak D match, TRBD2 (5 bases). V shed 7 bases and J shed 2 bases, with 16 bases lying between them. The CDR3 sequence is 15 residues long. In germline, CDR1 is LNHDA, CDR2 SQIVND (reference sequence).

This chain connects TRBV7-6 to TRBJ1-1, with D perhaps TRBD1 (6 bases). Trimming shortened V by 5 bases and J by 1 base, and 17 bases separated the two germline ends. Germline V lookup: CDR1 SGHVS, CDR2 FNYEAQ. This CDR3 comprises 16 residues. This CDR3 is CASSPHITGQNTEAFF. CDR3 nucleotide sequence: TGTGCCAGCAGCCCCCACATTACGGGACAGAACACTGAAGCTTTCTTT.

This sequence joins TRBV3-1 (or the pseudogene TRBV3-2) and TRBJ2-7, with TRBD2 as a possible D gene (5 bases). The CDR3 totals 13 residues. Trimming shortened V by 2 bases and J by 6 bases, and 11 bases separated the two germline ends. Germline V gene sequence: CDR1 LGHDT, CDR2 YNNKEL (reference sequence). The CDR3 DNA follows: TGTGCCAGCAGCCAAATCCGGGATACCGAGCAGTACTTC. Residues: CASSQIRDTEQYF.

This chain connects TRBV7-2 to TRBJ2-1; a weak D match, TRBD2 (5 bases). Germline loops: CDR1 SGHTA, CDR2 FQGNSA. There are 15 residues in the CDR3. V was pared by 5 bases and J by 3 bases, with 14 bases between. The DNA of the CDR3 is TGTGCCAGCAGCCTAGAACCCCGGGACTACAATGAGCAGTTCTTC. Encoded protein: CASSLEPRDYNEQFF. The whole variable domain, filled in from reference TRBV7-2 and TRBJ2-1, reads GAGVSQSPSNKVTEKGKDVELRCDPISGHTALYWYRQSLGQGLEFLIYFQGNSAPDKSGLPSDRFSAERTGGSVSTLTIQRTQQEDSAVYLCASSLEPRDYNEQFFGPGTRLTVL.

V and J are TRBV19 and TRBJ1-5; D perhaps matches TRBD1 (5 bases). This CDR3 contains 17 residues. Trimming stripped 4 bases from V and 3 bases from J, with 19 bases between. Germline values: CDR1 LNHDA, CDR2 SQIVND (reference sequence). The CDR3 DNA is TGTGCCAGTAGTAAAATGGGGGTTTGGGGGGACAATCAGCCCCAGCATTTT. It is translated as CASSKMGVWGDNQPQHF.

CDR3 coding DNA: TGCAGCGTTGTCCGTGGAAACACCATATATTTT. Protein: CSVVRGNTIYF. The chain uses TRBV29-1 and TRBJ1-3; D is undetermined. Trimming left V 4 bases short and J 3 bases short, with 4 bases between. CDR3 length: 11 residues. CDR1 SQVTM and CDR2 ANQGSEA come from the germline V gene.

DNA of the CDR3: TGCAGCGTTGAACTACAGGGCACAGATACGCAGTATTTT. This gives the protein CSVELQGTDTQYF. The gene calls are TRBV29-1 and TRBJ2-3; D is possibly TRBD1 (5 bases). The CDR3 is 13 residues long. With 2 bases removed from V and 1 base from J, the gap between germline ends came to 7 bases. CDR1 and CDR2 (germline): SQVTM, ANQGSEA.

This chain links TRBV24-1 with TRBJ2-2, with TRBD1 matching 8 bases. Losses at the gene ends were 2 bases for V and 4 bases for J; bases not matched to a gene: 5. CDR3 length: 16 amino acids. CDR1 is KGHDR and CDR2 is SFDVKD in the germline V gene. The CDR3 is CATSDSGGRVTGELFF. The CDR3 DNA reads TGTGCCACCAGTGATTCAGGGGGCAGGGTCACCGGGGAGCTGTTTTTT.

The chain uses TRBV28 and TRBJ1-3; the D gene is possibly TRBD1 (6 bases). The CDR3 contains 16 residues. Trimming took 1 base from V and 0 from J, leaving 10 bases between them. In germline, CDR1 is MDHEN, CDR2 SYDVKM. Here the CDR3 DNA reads TGTGCCAGCAGTTTATCGCAGGGGTTCTCTGGAAACACCATATATTTT. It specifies CASSLSQGFSGNTIYF.

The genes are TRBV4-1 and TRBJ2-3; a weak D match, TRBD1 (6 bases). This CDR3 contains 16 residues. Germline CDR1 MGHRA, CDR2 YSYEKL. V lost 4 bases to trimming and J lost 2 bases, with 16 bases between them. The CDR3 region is CASSLTGTLNTDTQYF. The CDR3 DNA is TGCGCCAGCAGCCTTACCGGGACATTGAACACAGATACGCAGTATTTT.

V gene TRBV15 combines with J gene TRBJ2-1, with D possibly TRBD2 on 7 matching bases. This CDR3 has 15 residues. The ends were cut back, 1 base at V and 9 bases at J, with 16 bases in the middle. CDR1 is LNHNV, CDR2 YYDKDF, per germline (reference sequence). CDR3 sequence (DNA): TGTGCCACCAGCAGAGGGGGGGGCGATAATGCTGAGCAGTTCTTC. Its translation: CATSRGGGDNAEQFF.